This entry lists 17 T cell receptor beta chains sequenced from one sample in a study of blood T cell repertoires in COVID-19. Sequenced by immunoSEQ multiplex PCR; TCRdb stores in-frame clones only, minus some. The sample lists tens of thousands of clones, roughly 90% occurring once. Sequencing was performed on peripheral blood. The origin of the receptors is a man between 65 and 85 years old with active or convalescent COVID-19.

The chain joins TRBV6-2 or TRBV6-3 to TRBJ2-2; 7 nucleotides line up with TRBD1. CDR1 MNHEY and CDR2 SVGEGT come from the germline V gene. The CDR3 is made up of 15 amino acids. V shed 2 bases, J shed 5 bases, and the junction held 5 bases outside the gene matches. CDR3 DNA sequence: TGTGCCAGCAGTTACGGGGACAGTTGGACCGGGGAGCTGTTTTTT. Protein product: CASSYGDSWTGELFF.

This clone was counted between two and nine times. The rearrangement joins TRBV3-1 (or the pseudogene TRBV3-2) to TRBJ2-2; D is possibly TRBD2 (6 bases). The CDR3 sequence is 16 residues long. Between the trimmed V and J ends, which lost 4 bases and 4 bases, there was a span of 16 bases. Germline-derived CDR1 and CDR2 are LGHDT and YNNKEL (reference sequence). The CDR3 DNA follows: TGTGCCAGCAGCCGCCGCGGGCGGAGGGGCACCGGGGAGCTGTTTTTT. Protein: CASSRRGRRGTGELFF.

The chain has TRBV5-1 and TRBJ1-3, with D maybe TRBD1 (6 bases). V was clipped by 2 bases and J by 1 base, with 16 bases between them. CDR1 and CDR2 (germline): SGHRS, YFSETQ. The CDR3 runs to 17 residues. CDR3 coding DNA: TGCGCCAGCAGCTTTATACGACAGGAGAATTCTGGAAACACCATATATTTT. This translates into CASSFIRQENSGNTIYF. Full variable domain (missing parts from reference TRBV5-1 and TRBJ1-3): KAGVTQTPRYLIKTRGQQVTLSCSPISGHRSVSWYQQTPGQGLQFLFEYFSETQRNKGNFPGRFSGRQFSNSRSEMNVSTLELGDSALYLCASSFIRQENSGNTIYFGEGSWLTVV.

V usage is TRBV5-1 and J usage is TRBJ2-7; the match to TRBD1 covers 12 bases. The germline CDR1 and CDR2 sequences are SGHRS and YFSETQ. Trimming took 1 base from V and 9 from J; bases not matched to a gene: 11. The CDR3 has 16 residues. CDR3 bases: TGCGCCAGCAGCTTGTCGGGACAGGGGGCGGGTCTTGGGCAGTACTTC. This translates into CASSLSGQGAGLGQYF.

This chain links TRBV28 with TRBJ2-7; 12 bases are shared with TRBD1. The length of the CDR3 is 16 residues. V lost 5 bases, J lost 5 bases, and 10 bases stayed unmatched. CDR1 is MDHEN and CDR2 is SYDVKM in the germline V gene. The CDR3 region has the DNA TGTGCCAGCAGTACCTCGGGACAGGGGGCGGTCAACGAGCAGTACTTC. This sequence encodes CASSTSGQGAVNEQYF. The full variable domain, its missing parts supplied by reference TRBV28 and TRBJ2-7, is DVKVTQSSRYLVKRTGEKVFLECVQDMDHENMFWYRQDPGLGLRLIYFSYDVKMKEKGDIPEGYSVSREKKERFSLILESASTNQTSMYLCASSTSGQGAVNEQYFGPGTRLTVT.

The V call is TRBV28, the J call TRBJ2-7; D perhaps matches TRBD1 (6 bases). Germline CDR1 is MDHEN and CDR2 is SYDVKM. V gave up 3 bases and J gave up 0 bases, with 9 bases separating them. This CDR3 is 14 amino acids long. CDR3 DNA sequence: TGTGCCAGCAGTTTGACAGGTTTCTCCTACGAGCAGTACTTC. This gives the protein CASSLTGFSYEQYF.

V is TRBV28 and J is TRBJ1-1; D ambiguous. V lost 1 base to trimming and J lost 4 bases, with 4 bases between them. Per the germline V gene, CDR1 is MDHEN and CDR2 is SYDVKM. The CDR3 is 12 amino acids. The CDR3 is CASSLLSTEAFF. CDR3 coding DNA: TGTGCCAGCAGTTTATTGAGCACTGAAGCTTTCTTT.

This chain uses TRBV30 with TRBJ1-5; tentatively, D is TRBD1 (5 bases). The CDR3 loop spans 13 amino acids. Germline CDR1 reads GTSNPN; CDR2 reads SVGIG (reference sequence). V lost 2 bases, J lost 3 bases, and 8 bases lay in between. Here the CDR3 DNA reads TGTGCCTGGAGTACAGGTATCAATCAGCCCCAGCATTTT. Amino acid sequence: CAWSTGINQPQHF.

The rearrangement links TRBV5-1 to TRBJ2-1; tentatively, D is TRBD2 (5 bases). This CDR3 contains 17 residues. Germline CDR1 SGHRS, CDR2 YFSETQ. Trimming stripped 0 bases from V and 0 bases from J, with 13 bases between. CDR3 sequence (DNA): TGCGCCAGCAGCTTGGCCGTCGGGGTAAGCTCCTACAATGAGCAGTTCTTC. It yields the protein CASSLAVGVSSYNEQFF.

Sample share makes this clone large (0.1 to 1%). The chain couples TRBV27 to TRBJ2-1, with D perhaps matching TRBD1 (6 bases). This CDR3 contains 13 residues. Trimming stripped 6 bases from V and 3 bases from J, with 9 bases between. Germline CDR1 reads MNHEY; CDR2 reads SMNVEV (reference sequence). The CDR3 DNA is TGTGCCAGCAGCCAGGACAGCTACAATGAGCAGTTCTTC. Translation gives CASSQDSYNEQFF.

J is TRBJ1-5 and V is TRBV7-2, with D hard to call. Trimming took 4 bases from V and 4 from J, leaving 8 bases between them. Per germline, CDR1 SGHTA and CDR2 FQGNSA. CDR3 length: 13 amino acids. CDR3 protein: CASSSDTNQPQHF. The CDR3 DNA reads as TGTGCCAGCAGCTCCGACACTAATCAGCCCCAGCATTTT. Full variable domain (rest looked up from reference TRBV7-2 and TRBJ1-5): GAGVSQSPSNKVTEKGKDVELRCDPISGHTALYWYRQSLGQGLEFLIYFQGNSAPDKSGLPSDRFSAERTGGSVSTLTIQRTQQEDSAVYLCASSSDTNQPQHFGDGTRLSIL.

The CDR3 DNA sequence: TGTGCCTGGAGCCCACTAGCGGGAGGGCTATACGAGCAGTACTTC. This codes for CAWSPLAGGLYEQYF. The rearrangement links TRBV30 to TRBJ2-7; 13 bases are shared with TRBD2. The CDR3 covers 15 residues. Trimming took 3 bases from V and 4 from J; bases not matched to a gene: 6. Germline CDR1 reads GTSNPN; CDR2 reads SVGIG (reference sequence). Looking up the rest from reference TRBV30 and TRBJ2-7 gives the full variable domain: SQTIHQWPATLVQPVGSPLSLECTVEGTSNPNLYWYRQAAGRGLQLLFYSVGIGQISSEVPQNLSASRPQDRQFILSSKKLLLSDSGFYLCAWSPLAGGLYEQYFGPGTRLTVT.

The V gene is TRBV2, the J gene TRBJ1-4; a weak D match, TRBD1 (5 bases). The V and J ends lost 8 bases and 6 bases respectively, with 16 bases between them. The CDR3 covers 14 residues. Germline V gives CDR1 SNHLY, CDR2 FYNNEI. CDR3 DNA sequence: TGTGCCAGCGGGGCGCAGGGATTAGATGAAAAACTGTTTTTT. This encodes CASGAQGLDEKLFF.

J is TRBJ2-7 and V is TRBV28; 15 nucleotides match TRBD2. This CDR3 has 17 residues. The germline CDR1 and CDR2 sequences are MDHEN and SYDVKM. The ends lost 7 bases at V and 3 bases at J; junction bases unmatched: 10. In DNA, the CDR3 is TGTGCCAGCACCCAATCGGGACTAGCGGGAGGACTCTACGAGCAGTACTTC. Its protein is CASTQSGLAGGLYEQYF.

The CDR3 region is CASSLERRTGAPNEQFF. The CDR3 region has the DNA TGTGCCAGCAGCTTAGAAAGGCGGACAGGGGCCCCTAATGAGCAGTTCTTC. The chain recombines TRBV7-2 with TRBJ2-1; 9 bases fit TRBD1. V trimming: 1 base; J trimming: 7 bases; junction bases outside the gene matches: 11. Germline-derived CDR1 and CDR2 are SGHTA and FQGNSA. The CDR3 contains 17 residues.

The V gene is TRBV9, the J gene TRBJ2-1, with TRBD1 as a possible D gene (6 bases). The CDR3 has 16 residues. The V gene's germline CDR1 is SGDLS and CDR2 YYNGEE. V was trimmed by 1 base and J by 4 bases, leaving 15 bases between them. In DNA form, the CDR3 reads TGTGCCAGCAGCGTAACGGCCGGGACACAATACAATGAGCAGTTCTTC. This gives the protein CASSVTAGTQYNEQFF. The full variable domain, its missing parts supplied by reference TRBV9 and TRBJ2-1, is DSGVTQTPKHLITATGQRVTLRCSPRSGDLSVYWYQQSLDQGLQFLIQYYNGEERAKGNILERFSAQQFPDLHSELNLSSLELGDSALYFCASSVTAGTQYNEQFFGPGTRLTVL.

V is TRBV27 and J is TRBJ2-3; tentatively, D is TRBD1 (5 bases). V was cut by 3 bases and J by 5 bases, with 18 bases left in between. Per the germline V gene, CDR1 is MNHEY and CDR2 is SMNVEV (reference sequence). The CDR3 covers 16 residues. Here the CDR3 reads CASSFQSRASLDTQYF. The CDR3 nucleotides read TGTGCCAGCAGTTTTCAAAGCAGGGCCTCCTTAGATACGCAGTATTTT.